Listed below are T cell receptor beta chains from one sample, sequenced in a study of immune evolution from preneoplasia to lung adenocarcinoma. Data came from immunoSEQ multiplex PCR; TCRdb stores just in-frame clones and leaves some out. The profile shows some 10,000 clones, 70% to 80% of them singletons. The sample comprised FFPE minimally invasive lung adenocarcinoma tissue. These receptors all stem from an older donor with lung adenocarcinoma. Each CDR3 is given without its conserved first and last residue. The size entry is marked missing in some rows and otherwise reads once, few, many or a size class.

>TRBV19|NA
ASSRDPSGQPQH
>TRBV7-2|NA
ASSYRGTGNYGYT
>TRBV28|NA
ASETVADTYNEQF
>TRBV10-2|NA
ASSNPTGRDATASETQY
>TRBV9|once
ASSPPPRAGRTDTQY
>TRBV7-8|few
ASSLTSSGANVLT
>TRBV5-1|few
ASSLESRGYQETQY
>TRBV4-2|few
ASSQRDSPEEKLF
>TRBV18|NA
ASSPFAGDTGELF
>TRBV7-9|NA
ASSPVGQGASGYT
>TRBV7-3|NA
ASSVQPNTEAF